Listed here are 13 T cell receptor beta chains from one sample, sequenced in a study of regulatory T cells in long-lasting Graves disease. For TCR beta, libraries came from iRepertoire HTBI primers and Arm-PCR of CDR3 regions. TCRdb redid the calling of the multiplex PCR reads with MiXCR, one entry per CDR3 protein. The sample records approximately 350,000 distinct CDR3 sequences, around 15% being singletons. Indicated time point: newly diagnosed GD, antithyroid drugs for less than 3 months. PBMC RNA served as the TCR library source. These data are also associated with another study on T cells in Graves' hyperthyroidism and ophthalmopathy.

This sample comprised peripheral blood mononuclear cells (PBMCs), obtained at new diagnosis, from a patient treated with antithyroid drugs. The receptors derive from a young woman with Graves disease.

This clonotype has more than one count but fewer than ten. At one of its ends the junction is not consistent with the germline gene, which may arise from a read error. The chain links TRBV6-2 or TRBV6-3 to TRBJ2-3; TRBD2 might be the D (7 bases). Per the germline V gene, CDR1 is MNHEY and CDR2 is SVGEGT. The CDR3 consists of 19 residues. CDR3 bases: TGTGCCAGCAGTTACTCGATACTATCGGGGGGACACCTCACAAATACGCAGTATTTT. This encodes CASSYSILSGGHLTNTQYF.

This clonotype has ten or more counts. The chain couples TRBV11-2 to TRBJ2-5; 8 nucleotides line up with TRBD2. CDR1 is SGHAT and CDR2 is FQNNGV in the germline V gene. The CDR3 runs to 14 residues. V was pared by 6 bases and J by 5 bases, with 8 bases of the junction left unmatched. For the CDR3, the DNA is TGTGCCAGCAGTCCAGCGGGAGTTGGGGAGACCCAGTACTTC. This gives the protein CASSPAGVGETQYF.

This clonotype was seen ten or more times. The V and J genes are TRBV3-1 and TRBJ2-5; 11 bases align to TRBD2. The V gene's germline CDR1 is LGHDT and CDR2 YNNKEL (reference sequence). The junction had 11 bases not matched to a gene; V was cut back by 0 bases and J by 2 bases. The CDR3 consists of 19 residues. The CDR3 sequence is CASSQDRPVASGRQETQYF. The DNA for the CDR3 is TGTGCCAGCAGCCAAGATCGCCCCGTGGCTAGCGGGAGGCAAGAGACCCAGTACTTC.

This clonotype was observed many times. This rearrangement joins TRBV27 to TRBJ2-7; TRBD1 is a possible D gene (5 bases). This CDR3 has 15 residues. Germline loops: CDR1 MNHEY, CDR2 SMNVEV (reference sequence). The germline V and J ends were trimmed by 5 bases and 1 base, with 15 bases remaining between them. CDR3 residues: CASSGLGAGSYEQYF. The CDR3 DNA is TGTGCCAGCAGTGGCCTAGGGGCAGGATCCTACGAGCAGTACTTC.

This clonotype occurred a few times. The chain is built from TRBV5-5 and TRBJ1-2; D unresolved. CDR1 SGHKS and CDR2 YYEKEE come from the germline V gene (reference sequence). V lost 4 bases and J 8 bases, leaving 12 bases between the germline ends. The CDR3 contains 12 residues. The CDR3 DNA sequence: TGTGCCAGCAGCGCAGAACTAGGAGGCTACACCTTC. Translating gives CASSAELGGYTF.

This clonotype was detected ten times or more. V usage is TRBV27 and J usage is TRBJ2-5; TRBD2 aligns across 11 bases. CDR1 and CDR2 from the germline V gene are MNHEY and SMNVEV (reference sequence). CDR3 length equals 17 residues. V lost 5 bases to trimming and J lost 5 bases; unmatched junction nucleotides: 13. The CDR3 loop is CASSGLSGGAGLETQYF. CDR3 bases: TGTGCCAGCAGTGGTCTTAGCGGGGGGGCCGGGCTGGAGACCCAGTACTTC.

The V and J genes are TRBV6-1 and TRBJ2-2, with 12 nucleotides matching TRBD2. The CDR3 consists of 16 residues. The ends lost 5 bases at V and 5 bases at J; junction bases unmatched: 6. CDR1 and CDR2 (germline): MNHNS, SASEGT. The CDR3 DNA is TGTGCCAGCAGTCAGACTAGCGGGAGTTTTACCGGGGAGCTGTTTTTT. Protein product: CASSQTSGSFTGELFF.

The V call is TRBV19, the J call TRBJ1-1; possible D gene TRBD1, 5 bases. CDR1 is LNHDA and CDR2 is SQIVND in the germline V gene (reference sequence). The V gene lost 1 base and the J gene lost 1 base, with 10 bases spanning the gap. The CDR3 spans 15 residues. The CDR3: CASSIVQGGNTEAFF. CDR3 DNA sequence: TGTGCCAGTAGTATAGTCCAGGGAGGGAACACTGAAGCTTTCTTT.

This clonotype was detected many times. The chain is built from TRBV28 and TRBJ1-2; unclear D gene. The CDR3 totals 11 residues. V was trimmed by 7 bases and J by 8 bases, leaving 11 bases between them. Germline V gene lookup returns CDR1 MDHEN and CDR2 SYDVKM. The CDR3 DNA reads TGTGCCAGCACCGGGCCCGGAGGCTACACCTTC. It translates to CASTGPGGYTF.

As for this clonotype: A far larger clone is one nucleotide away, so this likely arose from a read error. The genes are TRBV27 and TRBJ2-7; no clear D gene. There are 14 residues in the CDR3. V was cut by 5 bases and J by 3 bases, with 14 bases left in between. Germline V gene sequence: CDR1 MNHEY, CDR2 SMNVEV (reference sequence). CDR3 in amino acids: CASSPPPGFYEQYF. As DNA, the CDR3 is TGTGCCAGCAGTCCTCCCCCAGGATTCTACGAGCAGTACTTC.

This clonotype was counted at least ten times. This sequence joins TRBV20-1 and TRBJ1-2, with TRBD1 matching 8 bases. J gave up 5 bases and V 0 bases, and 8 bases lay outside the gene matches. The CDR3 length is 15 residues. Germline-derived CDR1 and CDR2 are DFQATT and SNEGSKA (reference sequence). The CDR3 DNA follows: TGCAGTGCTAGAGAGACGGACAGGGTTTCTTATGGCTACACCTTC. Its translation: CSARETDRVSYGYTF.

This rearrangement joins TRBV18 to TRBJ2-7; the match to TRBD2 covers 14 bases. Germline CDR1 reads KGHSH; CDR2 reads LQKENI. V dropped 0 bases and J dropped 4; count of bases not matched to a gene: 2. This CDR3 region has 16 residues. The CDR3 is CASSPPGTSGGYEQYF. For the CDR3, the DNA is TGTGCCAGCTCACCACCCGGGACTAGCGGGGGTTACGAGCAGTACTTC.

V and J are TRBV6-2 or TRBV6-3 and TRBJ2-3; D possibly corresponds to TRBD2 (5 bases). V was cut by 5 bases and J by 2 bases, with 11 bases left in between. Per the germline V gene, CDR1 is MNHEY and CDR2 is SVGEGT. There are 14 residues in the CDR3. DNA for the CDR3: TGTGCCAGCAGTCCCCGGGGTTTCACAGATACGCAGTATTTT. It yields the protein CASSPRGFTDTQYF.